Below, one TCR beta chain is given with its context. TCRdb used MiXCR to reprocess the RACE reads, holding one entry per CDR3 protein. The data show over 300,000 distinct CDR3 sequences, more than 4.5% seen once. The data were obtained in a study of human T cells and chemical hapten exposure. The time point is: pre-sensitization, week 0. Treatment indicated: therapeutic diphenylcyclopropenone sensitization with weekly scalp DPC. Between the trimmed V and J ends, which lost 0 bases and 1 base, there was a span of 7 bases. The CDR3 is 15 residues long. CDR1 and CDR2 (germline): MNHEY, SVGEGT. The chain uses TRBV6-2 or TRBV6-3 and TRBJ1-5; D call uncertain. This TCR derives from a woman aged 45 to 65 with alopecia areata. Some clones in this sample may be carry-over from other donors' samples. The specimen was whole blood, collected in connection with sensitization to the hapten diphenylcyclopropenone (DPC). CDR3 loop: CASSYSMVSNQPQHF. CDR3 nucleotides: TGTGCCAGCAGTTACTCAATGGTGAGCAATCAGCCCCAGCATTTT.